The 32 T cell receptor beta chains listed next were all sequenced from one sample in a study of shared clonotypes between healthy human individuals. Naivety among CD8 cells was defined by CD45RO negativity and positive CCR7 selection, thereby excluding terminally differentiated effector memory CD45RA+ cells. Profiled with immunoSEQ multiplex PCR; TCRdb holds only in-frame clones, not every one. Seen here are roughly 770,000 clones, about 96% observed once, and the top ten hold approximately 0.2%. Material for sequencing was naive CD8+ T cells sorted from blood. These receptor sequences come from a man aged 30 to 45 in good health.

Here the CDR3 reads CASSSWQGDNEQFF. The CDR3 DNA is TGTGCCAGCAGTAGTTGGCAGGGTGACAATGAGCAGTTCTTC. This chain links TRBV27 with TRBJ2-1; perhaps TRBD1 as D (5 bases). This CDR3 has 14 amino acids. V dropped 5 bases and J dropped 5 bases, with 13 bases sitting between them. CDR1 is MNHEY and CDR2 is SMNVEV in the germline V gene (reference sequence).

The chain links TRBV6-1 to TRBJ2-1; 7 bases fit TRBD2. After removal of 8 bases from V and 4 bases from J, the junction contained 5 bases not matched to a gene. Germline lookup yields CDR1 MNHNS and CDR2 SASEGT. This CDR3 has 13 amino acids. The DNA for the CDR3 is TGTGCCAGCTGGCAGCGGGGTTACAATGAGCAGTTCTTC. It yields the protein CASWQRGYNEQFF.

Concerning this clone: Other DNA sequences from this sample encode an identical CDR3 as well. The chain combines TRBV29-1 with TRBJ2-7; D unclear. Trimming removed 4 bases from V and 0 bases from J, with 1 base in between. Per the germline V gene, CDR1 is SQVTM and CDR2 is ANQGSEA. The CDR3 totals 10 residues. The CDR3 DNA sequence: TGCAGCGTTGGCTCCTACGAGCAGTACTTC. Its translation: CSVGSYEQYF.

J is TRBJ1-5 and V is TRBV4-1; D ambiguous. Germline V lookup: CDR1 MGHRA, CDR2 YSYEKL. Trimming shortened V by 4 bases and J by 4 bases, and 14 bases separated the two germline ends. CDR3 length: 15 amino acids. CDR3 nucleotide sequence: TGCGCCAGCAGCCCAAGCGAGGGCGGTAATCAGCCCCAGCATTTT. Amino acids: CASSPSEGGNQPQHF.

In this sample, this clone turned up once. This chain joins TRBV7-9 and TRBJ2-2; no clear D. This CDR3 spans 15 amino acids. Deletions cut 5 bases from V and 1 base from J, with 11 bases between. CDR1 and CDR2 from the germline V gene are SEHNR and FQNEAQ (reference sequence). DNA of the CDR3: TGTGCCAGCAGCCACAGCGTTCTGAACACCGGGGAGCTGTTTTTT. It codes for CASSHSVLNTGELFF.

The chain combines TRBV7-9 with TRBJ2-1; 7 nucleotides agree with TRBD2. Per germline, CDR1 SEHNR and CDR2 FQNEAQ (reference sequence). The CDR3 contains 13 residues. J lost 7 bases, V lost 3 bases, and 3 bases had no gene match. The CDR3 region has the DNA TGTGCCAGCAGCTTTTTGGGGGGGAATGAGCAGTTCTTC. As protein: CASSFLGGNEQFF.

The rearrangement uses TRBV4-2 and TRBJ2-2, with a possible D match to TRBD1 (5 bases). The CDR3 has 16 amino acids. The V gene's germline CDR1 is LGHNA and CDR2 YNFKEQ. The V end lost 5 bases, the J end lost 0 bases, and 13 bases lay between the germline ends. DNA for the CDR3: TGTGCCAGCAGCGGAGACAGTTTCGCGAACACCGGGGAGCTGTTTTTT. The encoded protein is CASSGDSFANTGELFF.

This rearrangement joins TRBV27 to TRBJ2-7, with D unresolved. V was shortened by 5 bases and J by 2 bases, with 16 bases between the two germline ends. The CDR3 spans 15 residues. Looked up from germline, CDR1 is MNHEY and CDR2 is SMNVEV (reference sequence). CDR3: CASSTVTDGAYEQYF. The DNA for the CDR3 is TGTGCCAGCAGTACGGTGACCGATGGGGCCTACGAGCAGTACTTC.

The gene calls are TRBV7-3 and TRBJ2-1; D might be TRBD2 (5 bases). V was trimmed by 4 bases and J by 3 bases, leaving 16 bases between them. Germline V gene sequence: CDR1 SGHTA, CDR2 FQGTGA. The CDR3 has 16 amino acids. CDR3 in amino acids: CASSSRRADFYNEQFF. The CDR3 bases are TGTGCCAGCAGCTCCAGGCGGGCGGATTTCTACAATGAGCAGTTCTTC.

The V and J genes are TRBV6-1 and TRBJ2-1; the match to TRBD2 covers 11 bases. The J segment lost 7 bases and the V segment lost 4 bases, leaving 3 bases of the junction unmatched. The CDR3 has 14 residues. The germline V gene encodes CDR1 MNHNS and CDR2 SASEGT. The CDR3 reads CASSVAGGGNEQFF. The CDR3 DNA sequence: TGTGCCAGCAGTGTAGCGGGAGGGGGAAATGAGCAGTTCTTC.

The chain couples TRBV7-9 to TRBJ1-2; 8 bases fit TRBD1. The V gene's germline CDR1 is SEHNR and CDR2 FQNEAQ (reference sequence). This CDR3 spans 15 amino acids. J was trimmed by 6 bases and V by 5 bases; bases with no gene match: 11. CDR3 nucleotides: TGTGCCAGCAGCCAACCCGGACAGGGAGTGAATGGCTACACCTTC. As protein: CASSQPGQGVNGYTF.

In this sample, this clone turned up once. The CDR3 DNA sequence: TGCAGCGTTGGACACAGCACAGATACGCAGTATTTT. Its translation is CSVGHSTDTQYF. The V call is TRBV29-1, the J call TRBJ2-3; D is ambiguous. From germline, CDR1 is SQVTM and CDR2 ANQGSEA. CDR3 length: 12 residues. The ends were cut back, 4 bases at V and 0 bases at J, with 5 bases in the middle.

CDR3 in DNA: TGTGCCAGCAGTCCGGCGGGTTCCGAGGGTGAGACCCAGTACTTC. Protein product: CASSPAGSEGETQYF. This chain joins TRBV6-5 and TRBJ2-5; tentative D call: TRBD2 (5 bases). CDR3 length: 15 amino acids. The V gene lost 5 bases and the J gene lost 5 bases, with 18 bases spanning the gap. Germline CDR1 is MNHEY and CDR2 is SVGAGI.

The chain employs TRBV6-5 and TRBJ2-1; 7 positions agree with TRBD2. CDR1 is MNHEY, CDR2 SVGAGI, per germline. The V segment lost 0 bases and the J segment 0 bases; nucleotides outside the gene matches: 2. The CDR3 has 16 residues. Here the CDR3 reads CASSYSLADSYNEQFF. Written as DNA, the CDR3 is TGTGCCAGCAGTTACTCCCTAGCGGACTCCTACAATGAGCAGTTCTTC.

The rearrangement joins TRBV28 to TRBJ1-2, with 9 nucleotides matching TRBD1. With 5 bases clipped from V and 3 bases from J, the junction kept 4 bases outside the gene matches. The CDR3 sequence is 14 residues long. Germline values: CDR1 MDHEN, CDR2 SYDVKM. CDR3: CASSVGQGYYGYTF. The CDR3 nucleotides are TGTGCCAGCAGTGTGGGACAGGGTTACTATGGCTACACCTTC.

This chain links TRBV18 with TRBJ2-7, with a tentative D call TRBD2 (6 bases). Trimming took off 8 bases at V and 2 bases at J, with 13 bases between the two ends. Germline loops: CDR1 KGHSH, CDR2 LQKENI. This CDR3 comprises 13 residues. The CDR3 loop is CASRAEGTYEQYF. The CDR3 region has the DNA TGTGCCAGCCGAGCGGAGGGTACCTACGAGCAGTACTTC.

This chain joins TRBV5-5 and TRBJ2-3; the match to TRBD2 covers 13 bases. The CDR3 totals 17 residues. V gave up 4 bases and J gave up 4 bases; unmatched junction bases: 9. Per germline, CDR1 SGHKS and CDR2 YYEKEE (reference sequence). The CDR3 DNA reads TGTGCCAGCAGCGCCGGACTAGCGGGAGATTTCGCAGATACGCAGTATTTT. It encodes CASSAGLAGDFADTQYF.

The chain couples TRBV4-3 to TRBJ1-2; D gene uncertain. CDR1 is LGHNA, CDR2 YSLEER, per germline. This CDR3 region has 16 residues. V shed 0 bases and J shed 5 bases, with 16 bases lying between them. The CDR3 DNA is TGCGCCAGCAGCCAAGATTCCGGGTCTTCCGCATATGGCTACACCTTC. This encodes CASSQDSGSSAYGYTF.

The rearrangement links TRBV4-3 to TRBJ2-2, with 8 bases aligning to TRBD2. This CDR3 has 16 residues. Germline assignment: CDR1 LGHNA and CDR2 YSLEER. The V segment lost 0 bases and the J segment 3 bases; nucleotides outside the gene matches: 3. CDR3 sequence (DNA): TGCGCCAGCAGCCAAGATACGGGAGGGTACACCGGGGAGCTGTTTTTT. It yields the protein CASSQDTGGYTGELFF.

The CDR3 nucleotides are TGTGCCAGCAGTCCCATATCCTCGTACCAAGAGACCCAGTACTTC. As protein: CASSPISSYQETQYF. The chain couples TRBV27 to TRBJ2-5, with D unresolved. V dropped 5 bases and J dropped 0 bases, with 13 bases sitting between them. The germline V gene has CDR1 MNHEY and CDR2 SMNVEV (reference sequence). The CDR3 has 15 residues.

The V call is TRBV4-3, the J call TRBJ2-1; the D gene is possibly TRBD2 (5 bases). V was cut by 1 base and J by 3 bases, with 10 bases left in between. This CDR3 has 15 amino acids. Germline V CDR1 and CDR2: LGHNA, YSLEER. The CDR3 is CASSQGTGNYNEQFF. CDR3 sequence (DNA): TGCGCCAGCAGCCAAGGGACTGGGAACTACAATGAGCAGTTCTTC.

The CDR3: CASSYSGLANTGELFF. DNA for the CDR3: TGTGCCAGCAGTTACTCGGGACTAGCGAACACCGGGGAGCTGTTTTTT. This chain links TRBV6-6 with TRBJ2-2; TRBD2 matches at 8 bases. CDR3 length: 16 amino acids. The V and J ends lost 0 bases and 0 bases, in that order; junction bases with no gene match: 0. The germline V gene encodes CDR1 MNHNY and CDR2 SVGAGI (reference sequence).

The CDR3 loop is CASSPSHLELSGNTIYF. CDR3 nucleotides: TGTGCCAGCAGCCCATCACATCTGGAGCTCTCTGGAAACACCATATATTTT. This chain links TRBV7-2 with TRBJ1-3; no clear D gene. Trimming took 5 bases from V and 0 from J, leaving 17 bases between them. CDR3 length: 17 amino acids. The germline V gene has CDR1 SGHTA and CDR2 FQGNSA.

The CDR3 reads CASSLEGRGFEKLFF. The CDR3 nucleotides read TGTGCCAGCAGCTTGGAGGGCAGGGGGTTCGAAAAACTGTTTTTT. The chain is built from TRBV5-5 and TRBJ1-4; 7 bases are a match to TRBD1. The CDR3 spans 15 residues. Germline loops: CDR1 SGHKS, CDR2 YYEKEE (reference sequence). V was pared by 0 bases and J by 8 bases, with 7 bases of the junction left unmatched. The full variable domain, rest sourced from reference TRBV5-5 and TRBJ1-4, is DAGVTQSPTHLIKTRGQQVTLRCSPISGHKSVSWYQQVLGQGPQFIFQYYEKEERGRGNFPDRFSARQFPNYSSELNVNALLLGDSALYLCASSLEGRGFEKLFFGSGTQLSVL.

The rearrangement joins TRBV27 to TRBJ2-3, with 12 bases aligning to TRBD2. This CDR3 is built from 16 residues. Germline-derived CDR1 and CDR2 are MNHEY and SMNVEV (reference sequence). Germline trimming cut 7 bases from V and 3 bases from J; bases unmatched to any gene: 8. CDR3 nucleotide sequence: TGTGCCAGCAAAACGCGGACTAGCGGGAATACAGATACGCAGTATTTT. Protein: CASKTRTSGNTDTQYF.

The chain carries TRBV7-2 and TRBJ2-1, with 7 bases aligning to TRBD2. V lost 2 bases to trimming and J lost 4 bases; unmatched junction nucleotides: 8. Looked up from germline, CDR1 is SGHTA and CDR2 is FQGNSA. This CDR3 contains 16 residues. The CDR3 DNA is TGTGCCAGCAGCTTATATCCCACGGGAGGATACAATGAGCAGTTCTTC. It translates to CASSLYPTGGYNEQFF.

The CDR3: CAILAALNNEQFF. The CDR3 region has the DNA TGTGCCATACTAGCGGCCCTCAACAATGAGCAGTTCTTC. The V call is TRBV10-3, the J call TRBJ2-1, with 8 bases that match TRBD2. V gave up 9 bases and J gave up 5 bases; unmatched junction bases: 6. This CDR3 is built from 13 residues. Germline assignment: CDR1 ENHRY and CDR2 SYGVKD.

The table lists this clone with a count of one. V gene TRBV7-2 combines with J gene TRBJ2-6; D uncertain. V lost 5 bases, J lost 1 base, and 15 bases lay in between. CDR1 is SGHTA, CDR2 FQGNSA, per germline. CDR3 size: 17 residues. CDR3: CASSKYYTVSGANVLTF. The CDR3 nucleotides read TGTGCCAGCAGCAAATACTATACAGTATCTGGGGCCAACGTCCTGACTTTC.

The chain uses TRBV7-9 and TRBJ2-7; TRBD1 matches at 10 bases. Per germline, CDR1 SEHNR and CDR2 FQNEAQ (reference sequence). V shed 4 bases and J 6 bases; nucleotides not matched to a gene: 9. CDR3 length: 15 residues. The CDR3 here is CASSSWGTGVAEQYF. CDR3 nucleotide sequence: TGTGCCAGCAGCTCCTGGGGGACAGGGGTCGCCGAGCAGTACTTC.

The J gene is TRBJ2-1, the V gene TRBV12-2. TRBV12-2 is an annotated pseudogene. The length of the CDR3 is 9 residues. CDR3 protein: CAPYNEQFF. For the CDR3, the DNA is TGTGCTCCCTACAATGAGCAGTTCTTC.

The chain couples TRBV5-1 to TRBJ2-3, with D hard to call. CDR3 length: 13 residues. The germline gives CDR1 SGHRS, CDR2 YFSETQ. Trimming removed 4 bases from V and 0 bases from J, with 6 bases in between. The CDR3 loop reads CASSRSSTDTQYF. The CDR3 bases are TGCGCCAGCAGCCGGAGTAGCACAGATACGCAGTATTTT.

This chain connects TRBV6-6 to TRBJ2-7; D is unresolved. This CDR3 is 16 amino acids long. Trimming shortened V by 0 bases and J by 2 bases, and 14 bases separated the two germline ends. The germline gives CDR1 MNHNY, CDR2 SVGAGI (reference sequence). The CDR3 nucleotides read TGTGCCAGCAGTTACTCCGGTAATCGCGAAACCTACGAGCAGTACTTC. Protein: CASSYSGNRETYEQYF.